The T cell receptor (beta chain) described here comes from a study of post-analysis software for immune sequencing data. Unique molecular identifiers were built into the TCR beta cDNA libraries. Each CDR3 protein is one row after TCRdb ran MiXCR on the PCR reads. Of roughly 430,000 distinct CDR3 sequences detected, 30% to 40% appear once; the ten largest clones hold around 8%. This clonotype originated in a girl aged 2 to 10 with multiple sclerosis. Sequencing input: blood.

The DNA for the CDR3 is TGTGCCAGCAGCGTAGAGGCCGGCGGGACCTACAATGAGCAGTTCTTC. Its translation is CASSVEAGGTYNEQFF. The chain recombines TRBV9 with TRBJ2-1, with a possible D match to TRBD2 (6 bases). The CDR3 is 16 residues long. With 0 bases removed from V and 2 bases from J, the gap between germline ends came to 12 bases. Germline loops: CDR1 SGDLS, CDR2 YYNGEE.